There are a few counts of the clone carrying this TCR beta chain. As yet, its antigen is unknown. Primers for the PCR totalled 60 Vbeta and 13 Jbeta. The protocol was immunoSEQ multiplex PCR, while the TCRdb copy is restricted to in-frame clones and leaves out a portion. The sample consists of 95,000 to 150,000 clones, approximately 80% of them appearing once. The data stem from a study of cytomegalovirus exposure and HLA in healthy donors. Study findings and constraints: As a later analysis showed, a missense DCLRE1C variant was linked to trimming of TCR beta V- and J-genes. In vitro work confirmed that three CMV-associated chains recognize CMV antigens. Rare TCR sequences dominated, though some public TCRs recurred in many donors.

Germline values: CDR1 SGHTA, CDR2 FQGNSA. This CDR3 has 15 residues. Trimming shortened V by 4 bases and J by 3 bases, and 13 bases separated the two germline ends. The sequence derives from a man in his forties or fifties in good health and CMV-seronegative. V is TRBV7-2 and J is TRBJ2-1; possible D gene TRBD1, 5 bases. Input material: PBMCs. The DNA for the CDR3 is TGTGCCAGCAGCTACTCAGGGATACGCTACAATGAGCAGTTCTTC. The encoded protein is CASSYSGIRYNEQFF.